These T cell receptor beta chains were read from a single sample in a study of PD-1 blockade in classical Hodgkin lymphoma. The method was immunoSEQ multiplex PCR; TCRdb's version includes in-frame clones alone and lacks a portion of them. The table includes 25,000 to 40,000 clones, about four fifths detected once. The material was peripheral blood mononuclear cells (PBMCs), obtained at baseline. These receptors all stem from a human donor with classical Hodgkin lymphoma. Each CDR3 is given without its conserved first and last residue.

v_call	j_call	cdr3_aa
TRBV11-2	TRBJ2-7	ASSLEGANFYEQY
TRBV7-3	TRBJ2-2	ASSLSGELF
TRBV2	TRBJ2-7	ASSGITFLDRGLREQY
TRBV18	TRBJ2-5	ASSPPSGGPQETQY
TRBV6-4	TRBJ1-1	ASKAQGWETEAF
TRBV7-9	TRBJ1-1	ASRPQGGDTEAF
TRBV30	TRBJ2-6	AWSVGGSGANVLT
TRBV7-9	TRBJ1-1	ASSLQGAMNTEAF
TRBV19	TRBJ1-2	ASSPNYGYT
TRBV6-5	TRBJ1-1	ASSYLGKTGEAF
TRBV27	TRBJ1-2	ASSLKGSGDRDNYGYT
TRBV7-9	TRBJ1-1	ASSSDFDTEAF
TRBV14	TRBJ2-5	ASSPGLAGVIETQY
TRBV9	TRBJ1-1	ASSPGQGYTEAF
TRBV19	TRBJ1-1	ASSINGGTEAF